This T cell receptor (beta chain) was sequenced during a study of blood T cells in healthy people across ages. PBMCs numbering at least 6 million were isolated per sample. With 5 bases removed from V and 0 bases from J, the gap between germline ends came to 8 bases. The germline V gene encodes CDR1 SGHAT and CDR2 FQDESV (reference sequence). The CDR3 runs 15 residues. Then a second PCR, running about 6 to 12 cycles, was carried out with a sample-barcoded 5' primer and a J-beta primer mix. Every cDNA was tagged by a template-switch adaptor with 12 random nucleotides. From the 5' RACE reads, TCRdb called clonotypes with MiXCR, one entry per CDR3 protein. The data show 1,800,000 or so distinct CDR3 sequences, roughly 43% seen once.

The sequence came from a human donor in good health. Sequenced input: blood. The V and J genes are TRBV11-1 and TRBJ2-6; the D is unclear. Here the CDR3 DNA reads TGTGCCAGCAGCCTGCCCGACTCTGGGGCCAACGTCCTGACTTTC. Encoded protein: CASSLPDSGANVLTF.